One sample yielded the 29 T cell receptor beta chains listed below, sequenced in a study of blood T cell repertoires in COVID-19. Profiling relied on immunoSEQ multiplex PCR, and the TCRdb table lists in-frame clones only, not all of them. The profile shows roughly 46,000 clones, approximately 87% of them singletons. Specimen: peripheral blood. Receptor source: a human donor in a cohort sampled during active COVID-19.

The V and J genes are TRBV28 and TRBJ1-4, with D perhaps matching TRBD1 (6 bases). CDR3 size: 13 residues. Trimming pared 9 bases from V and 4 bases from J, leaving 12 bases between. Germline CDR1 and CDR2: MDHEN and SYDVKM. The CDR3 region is CASKGGFNEKLFF. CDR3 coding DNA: TGTGCCAGTAAGGGGGGGTTTAATGAAAAACTGTTTTTT.

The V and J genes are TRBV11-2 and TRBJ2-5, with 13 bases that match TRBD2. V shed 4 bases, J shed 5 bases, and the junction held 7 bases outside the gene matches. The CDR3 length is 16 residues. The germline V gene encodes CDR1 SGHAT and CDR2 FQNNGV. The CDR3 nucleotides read TGTGCCAGCAGCTCCGGACTAGCGGGAGCTAGGGAGACCCAGTACTTC. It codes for CASSSGLAGARETQYF.

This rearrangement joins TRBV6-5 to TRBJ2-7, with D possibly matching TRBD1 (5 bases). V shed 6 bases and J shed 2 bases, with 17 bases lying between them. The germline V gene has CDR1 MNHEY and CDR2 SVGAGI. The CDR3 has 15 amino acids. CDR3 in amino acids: CASRVTQGGTYEQYF. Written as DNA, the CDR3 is TGTGCCAGCAGAGTCACCCAGGGTGGGACCTACGAGCAGTACTTC.

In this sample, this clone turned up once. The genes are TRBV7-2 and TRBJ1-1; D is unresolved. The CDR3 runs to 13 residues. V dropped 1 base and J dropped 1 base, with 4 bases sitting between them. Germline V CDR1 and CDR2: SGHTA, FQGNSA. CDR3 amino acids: CASSLDRNTEAFF. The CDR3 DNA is TGTGCCAGCAGCTTAGATAGGAACACTGAAGCTTTCTTT.

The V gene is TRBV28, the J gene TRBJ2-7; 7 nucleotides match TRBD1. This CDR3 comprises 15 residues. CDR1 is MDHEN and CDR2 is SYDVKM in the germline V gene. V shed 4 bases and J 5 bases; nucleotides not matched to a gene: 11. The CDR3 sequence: CASSSRYRGLNEQYF. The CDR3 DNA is TGTGCCAGCAGTTCCCGCTACAGGGGTTTAAACGAGCAGTACTTC. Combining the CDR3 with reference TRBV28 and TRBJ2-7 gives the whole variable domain DVKVTQSSRYLVKRTGEKVFLECVQDMDHENMFWYRQDPGLGLRLIYFSYDVKMKEKGDIPEGYSVSREKKERFSLILESASTNQTSMYLCASSSRYRGLNEQYFGPGTRLTVT.

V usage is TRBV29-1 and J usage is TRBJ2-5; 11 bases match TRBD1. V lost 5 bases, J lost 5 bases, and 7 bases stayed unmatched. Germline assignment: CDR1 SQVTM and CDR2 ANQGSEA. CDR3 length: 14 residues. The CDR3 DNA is TGCAGCGTTAGTGGACAGGGGGCAAAGGAGACCCAGTACTTC. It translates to CSVSGQGAKETQYF.

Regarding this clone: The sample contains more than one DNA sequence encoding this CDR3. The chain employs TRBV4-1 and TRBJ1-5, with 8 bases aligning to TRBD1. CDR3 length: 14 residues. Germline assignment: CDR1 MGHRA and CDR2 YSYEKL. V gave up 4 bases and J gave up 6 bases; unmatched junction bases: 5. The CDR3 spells CASSPRGQSQPQHF. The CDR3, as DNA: TGCGCCAGCAGCCCCAGGGGGCAATCTCAGCCCCAGCATTTT.

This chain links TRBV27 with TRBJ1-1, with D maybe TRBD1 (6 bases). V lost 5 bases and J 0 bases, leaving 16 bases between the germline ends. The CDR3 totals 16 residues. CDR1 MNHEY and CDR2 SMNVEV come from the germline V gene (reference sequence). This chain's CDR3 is CASSPFVGQLNTEAFF. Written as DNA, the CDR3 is TGTGCCAGCAGTCCATTCGTCGGACAGTTGAACACTGAAGCTTTCTTT.

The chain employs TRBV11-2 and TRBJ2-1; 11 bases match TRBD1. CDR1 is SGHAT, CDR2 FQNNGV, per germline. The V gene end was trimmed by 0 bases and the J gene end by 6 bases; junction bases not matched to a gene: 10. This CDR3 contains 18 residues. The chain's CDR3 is CASSLEGTGGVKGNEQFF. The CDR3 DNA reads TGTGCCAGCAGCTTAGAAGGGACAGGGGGTGTTAAAGGCAATGAGCAGTTCTTC.

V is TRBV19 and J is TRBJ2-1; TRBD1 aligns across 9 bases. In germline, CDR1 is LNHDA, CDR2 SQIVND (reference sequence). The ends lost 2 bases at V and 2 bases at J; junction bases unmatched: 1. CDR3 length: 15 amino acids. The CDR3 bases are TGTGCCAGTAGTATATACAGGGGGCCCTACAATGAGCAGTTCTTC. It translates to CASSIYRGPYNEQFF.

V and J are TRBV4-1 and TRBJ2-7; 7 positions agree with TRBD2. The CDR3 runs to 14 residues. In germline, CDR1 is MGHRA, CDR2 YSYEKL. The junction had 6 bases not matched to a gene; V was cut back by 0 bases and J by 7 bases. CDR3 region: CASSQEGGRGEQYF. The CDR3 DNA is TGCGCCAGCAGCCAAGAAGGCGGGAGAGGAGAGCAGTACTTC.

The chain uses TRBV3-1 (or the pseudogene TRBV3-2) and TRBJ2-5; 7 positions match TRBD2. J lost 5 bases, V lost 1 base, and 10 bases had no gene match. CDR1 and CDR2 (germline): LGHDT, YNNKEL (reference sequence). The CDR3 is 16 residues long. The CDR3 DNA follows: TGTGCCAGCAGCCAAGTTACAGCGGGGTCGACCGAGACCCAGTACTTC. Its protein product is CASSQVTAGSTETQYF.

In nucleotides, the CDR3 is TGCAGTGCTAGTGGTCGGCTAGTCTCTTACGAGCAGTACTTC. This codes for CSASGRLVSYEQYF. The V gene is TRBV20-1, the J gene TRBJ2-7; no firm D call. This CDR3 contains 14 residues. The V end was cut by 3 bases, the J end by 4 bases, with 16 bases between. CDR1 and CDR2 from the germline V gene are DFQATT and SNEGSKA (reference sequence).

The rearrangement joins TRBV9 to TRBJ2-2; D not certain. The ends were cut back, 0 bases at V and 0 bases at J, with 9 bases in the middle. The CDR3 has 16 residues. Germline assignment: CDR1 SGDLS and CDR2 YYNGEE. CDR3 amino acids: CASSVGAGSNTGELFF. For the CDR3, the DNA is TGTGCCAGCAGCGTAGGGGCAGGATCGAACACCGGGGAGCTGTTTTTT.

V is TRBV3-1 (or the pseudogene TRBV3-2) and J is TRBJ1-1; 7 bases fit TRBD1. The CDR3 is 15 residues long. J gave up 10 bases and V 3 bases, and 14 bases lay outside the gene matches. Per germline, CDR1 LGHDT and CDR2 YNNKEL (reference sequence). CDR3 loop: CASSHSGRQGIGAFF. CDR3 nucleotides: TGTGCCAGCAGCCATAGCGGACGACAGGGTATTGGAGCTTTCTTT.

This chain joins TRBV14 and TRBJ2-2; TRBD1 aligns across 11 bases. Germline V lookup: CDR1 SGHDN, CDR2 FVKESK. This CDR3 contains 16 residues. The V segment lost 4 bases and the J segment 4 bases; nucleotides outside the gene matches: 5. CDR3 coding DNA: TGTGCCAGCAGCCGAAGGACAGGGGGCGGCACCGGGGAGCTGTTTTTT. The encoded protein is CASSRRTGGGTGELFF.

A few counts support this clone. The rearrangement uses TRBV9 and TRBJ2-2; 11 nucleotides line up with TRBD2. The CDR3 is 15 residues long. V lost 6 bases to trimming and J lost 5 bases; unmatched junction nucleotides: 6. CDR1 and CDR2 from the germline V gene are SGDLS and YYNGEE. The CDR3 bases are TGTGCCAGCAAAGGGGCTAGCGGGAGGACCGGGGAGCTGTTTTTT. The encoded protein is CASKGASGRTGELFF.

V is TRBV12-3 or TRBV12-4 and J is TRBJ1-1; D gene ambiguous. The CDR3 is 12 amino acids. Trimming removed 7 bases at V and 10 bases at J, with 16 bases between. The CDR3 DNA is TGTGCCAGCACCGTTGGAGGGAACCCAGCTTTCTTT. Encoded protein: CASTVGGNPAFF.

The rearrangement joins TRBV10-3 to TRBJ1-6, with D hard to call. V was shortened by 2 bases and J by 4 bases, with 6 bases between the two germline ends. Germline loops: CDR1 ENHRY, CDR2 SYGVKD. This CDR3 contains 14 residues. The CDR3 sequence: CAISEDKYNSPLHF. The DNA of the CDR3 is TGTGCCATCAGTGAGGACAAATATAATTCACCCCTCCACTTT.

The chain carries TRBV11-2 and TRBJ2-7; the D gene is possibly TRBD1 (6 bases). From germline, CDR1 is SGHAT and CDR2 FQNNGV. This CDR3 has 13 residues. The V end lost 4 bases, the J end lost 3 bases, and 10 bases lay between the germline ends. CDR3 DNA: TGTGCCAGCAGCTACGGACAGCACTACGAGCAGTACTTC. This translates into CASSYGQHYEQYF. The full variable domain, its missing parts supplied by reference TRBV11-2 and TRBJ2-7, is EAGVAQSPRYKIIEKRQSVAFWCNPISGHATLYWYQQILGQGPKLLIQFQNNGVVDDSQLPKDRFSAERLKGVDSTLKIQPAKLEDSAVYLCASSYGQHYEQYFGPGTRLTVT.

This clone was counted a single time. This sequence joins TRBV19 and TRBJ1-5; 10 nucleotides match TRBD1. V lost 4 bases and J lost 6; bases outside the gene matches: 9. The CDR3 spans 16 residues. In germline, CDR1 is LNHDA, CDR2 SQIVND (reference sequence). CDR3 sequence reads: CASSTDRGFTSQPQHF. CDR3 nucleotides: TGTGCCAGTAGTACGGACAGGGGGTTTACTAGTCAGCCCCAGCATTTT.

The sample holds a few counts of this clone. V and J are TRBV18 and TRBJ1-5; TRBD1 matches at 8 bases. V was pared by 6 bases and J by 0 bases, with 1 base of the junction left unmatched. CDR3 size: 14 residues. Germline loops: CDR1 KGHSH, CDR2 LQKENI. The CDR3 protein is CASSDRASNQPQHF. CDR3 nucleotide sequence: TGTGCCAGCTCGGACAGGGCTAGCAATCAGCCCCAGCATTTT.

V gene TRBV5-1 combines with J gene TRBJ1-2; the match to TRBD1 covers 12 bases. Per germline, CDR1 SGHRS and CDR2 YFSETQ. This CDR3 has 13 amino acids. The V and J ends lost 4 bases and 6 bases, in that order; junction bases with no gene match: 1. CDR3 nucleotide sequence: TGCGCCAGCAGCGGGACAGGGGGCCATGGCTACACCTTC. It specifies CASSGTGGHGYTF.

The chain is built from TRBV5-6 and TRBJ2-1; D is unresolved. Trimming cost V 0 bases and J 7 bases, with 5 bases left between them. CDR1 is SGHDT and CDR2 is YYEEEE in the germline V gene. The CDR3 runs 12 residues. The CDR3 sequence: CASSLAENEQFF. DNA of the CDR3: TGTGCCAGCAGCTTGGCTGAGAATGAGCAGTTCTTC. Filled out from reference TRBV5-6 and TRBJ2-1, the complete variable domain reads DAGVTQSPTHLIKTRGQQVTLRCSPKSGHDTVSWYQQALGQGPQFIFQYYEEEERQRGNFPDRFSGHQFPNYSSELNVNALLLGDSALYLCASSLAENEQFFGPGTRLTVL.

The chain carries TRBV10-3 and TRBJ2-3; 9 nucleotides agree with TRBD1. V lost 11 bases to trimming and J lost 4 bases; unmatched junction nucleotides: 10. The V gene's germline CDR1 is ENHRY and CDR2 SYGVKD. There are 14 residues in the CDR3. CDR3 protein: CACGGQGTSDTQYF. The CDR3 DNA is TGTGCCTGCGGGGGACAGGGAACATCAGATACGCAGTATTTT.

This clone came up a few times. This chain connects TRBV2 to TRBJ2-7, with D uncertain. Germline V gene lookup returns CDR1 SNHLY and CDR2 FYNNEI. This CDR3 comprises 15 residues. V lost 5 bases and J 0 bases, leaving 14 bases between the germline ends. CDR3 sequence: CASSQLPDSSYEQYF. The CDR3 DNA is TGTGCCAGCAGTCAACTACCGGATAGCTCCTACGAGCAGTACTTC. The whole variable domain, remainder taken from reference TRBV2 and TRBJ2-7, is EPEVTQTPSHQVTQMGQEVILRCVPISNHLYFYWYRQILGQKVEFLVSFYNNEISEKSEIFDDQFSVERPDGSNFTLKIRSTKLEDSAMYFCASSQLPDSSYEQYFGPGTRLTVT.

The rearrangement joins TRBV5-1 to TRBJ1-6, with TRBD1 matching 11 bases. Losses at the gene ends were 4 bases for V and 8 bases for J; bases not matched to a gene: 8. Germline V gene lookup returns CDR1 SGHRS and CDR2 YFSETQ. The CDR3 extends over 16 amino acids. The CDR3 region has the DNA TGCGCCAGCAGCCTCCGGACAGGGGGCAAGGATTCACCCCTCCACTTT. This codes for CASSLRTGGKDSPLHF.

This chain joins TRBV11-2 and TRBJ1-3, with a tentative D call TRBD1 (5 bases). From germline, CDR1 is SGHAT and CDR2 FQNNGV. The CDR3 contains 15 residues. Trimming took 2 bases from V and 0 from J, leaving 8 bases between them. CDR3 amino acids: CASSLPRDSGNTIYF. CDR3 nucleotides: TGTGCCAGCAGCTTACCCAGGGACTCTGGAAACACCATATATTTT.

This CDR3 reads CASSLAWATPSPQHF. CDR3 in DNA: TGTGCCAGCAGCTTGGCCTGGGCAACCCCCTCGCCCCAGCATTTT. The rearrangement links TRBV5-5 to TRBJ1-5; D remains unclear. Germline CDR1 reads SGHKS; CDR2 reads YYEKEE (reference sequence). The CDR3 is made up of 15 amino acids. Trimming removed 0 bases from V and 9 bases from J, with 16 bases in between.